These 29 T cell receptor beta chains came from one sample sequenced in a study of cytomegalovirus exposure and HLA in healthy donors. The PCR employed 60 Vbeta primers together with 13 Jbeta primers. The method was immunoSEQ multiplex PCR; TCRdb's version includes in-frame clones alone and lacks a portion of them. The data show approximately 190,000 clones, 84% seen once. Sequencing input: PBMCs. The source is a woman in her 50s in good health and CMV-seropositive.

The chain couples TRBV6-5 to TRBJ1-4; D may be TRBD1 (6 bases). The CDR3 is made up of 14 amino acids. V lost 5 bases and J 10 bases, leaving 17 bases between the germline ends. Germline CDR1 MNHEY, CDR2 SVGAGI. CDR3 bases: TGTGCCAGCAGTGAAGTAACAGGGAGAGTAAAACTGTTTTTT. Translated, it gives CASSEVTGRVKLFF.

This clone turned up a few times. DNA of the CDR3: TGTGCCAGCAGCTTAGGACACACGAACACCGGGGAGCTGTTTTTT. Translated, it gives CASSLGHTNTGELFF. The chain combines TRBV7-9 with TRBJ2-2; no clear D gene. With 1 base removed from V and 0 bases from J, the gap between germline ends came to 6 bases. Per germline, CDR1 SEHNR and CDR2 FQNEAQ (reference sequence). This CDR3 spans 15 amino acids.

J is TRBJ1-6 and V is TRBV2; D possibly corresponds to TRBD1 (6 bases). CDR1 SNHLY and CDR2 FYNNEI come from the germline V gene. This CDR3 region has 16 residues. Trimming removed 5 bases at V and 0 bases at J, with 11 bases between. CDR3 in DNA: TGTGCCAGCAGTTACAGGGAAAGCTCCTATAATTCACCCCTCCACTTT. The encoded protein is CASSYRESSYNSPLHF.

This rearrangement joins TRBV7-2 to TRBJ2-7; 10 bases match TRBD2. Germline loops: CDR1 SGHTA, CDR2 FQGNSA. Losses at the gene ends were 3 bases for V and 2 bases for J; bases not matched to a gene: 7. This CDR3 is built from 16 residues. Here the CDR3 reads CASSLVPSGGTYEQYF. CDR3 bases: TGTGCCAGCAGCTTGGTCCCTAGCGGGGGCACCTACGAGCAGTACTTC.

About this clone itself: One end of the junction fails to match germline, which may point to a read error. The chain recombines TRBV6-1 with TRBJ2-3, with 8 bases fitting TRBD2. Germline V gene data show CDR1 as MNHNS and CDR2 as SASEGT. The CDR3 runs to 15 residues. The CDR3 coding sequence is TGTGCCAGCAGGGAAGCGGGGGCTGGCACAGATACGCAGTATTTT. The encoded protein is CASREAGAGTDTQYF.

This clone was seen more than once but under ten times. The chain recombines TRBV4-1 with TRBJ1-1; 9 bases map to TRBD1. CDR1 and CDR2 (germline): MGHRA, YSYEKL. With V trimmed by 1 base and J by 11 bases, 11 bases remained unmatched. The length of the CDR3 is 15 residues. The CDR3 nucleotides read TGCGCCAGCAGCCAAGGGTATGGAGGACAGGGGAAGGCTTTCTTT. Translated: CASSQGYGGQGKAFF.

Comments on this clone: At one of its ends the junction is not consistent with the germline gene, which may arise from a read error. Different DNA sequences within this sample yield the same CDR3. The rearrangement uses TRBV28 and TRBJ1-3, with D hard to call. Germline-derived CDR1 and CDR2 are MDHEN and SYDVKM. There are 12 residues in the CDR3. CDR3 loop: CASSLIGNTIYF. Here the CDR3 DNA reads TGCGCCAGCAGTTTAATAGGAAACACCATATATTTT.

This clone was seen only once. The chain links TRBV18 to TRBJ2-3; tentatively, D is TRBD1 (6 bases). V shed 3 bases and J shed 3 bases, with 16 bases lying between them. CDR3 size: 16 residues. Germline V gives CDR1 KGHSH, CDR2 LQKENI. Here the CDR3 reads CASSPLNREATDTQYF. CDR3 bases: TGTGCCAGCTCACCTTTAAACAGGGAAGCTACAGATACGCAGTATTTT.

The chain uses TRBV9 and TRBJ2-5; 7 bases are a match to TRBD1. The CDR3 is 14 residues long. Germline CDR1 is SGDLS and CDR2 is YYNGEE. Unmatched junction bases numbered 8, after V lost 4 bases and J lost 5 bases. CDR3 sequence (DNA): TGTGCCAGCAGCTCGAAAGGGGGCGCGGAGACCCAGTACTTC. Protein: CASSSKGGAETQYF.

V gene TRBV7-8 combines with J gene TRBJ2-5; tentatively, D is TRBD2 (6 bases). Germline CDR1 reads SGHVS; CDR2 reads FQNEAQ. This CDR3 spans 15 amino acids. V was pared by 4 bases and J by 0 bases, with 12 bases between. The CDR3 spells CASSSEGRNQETQYF. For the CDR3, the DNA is TGTGCCAGCAGCTCCGAAGGGAGGAACCAAGAGACCCAGTACTTC.

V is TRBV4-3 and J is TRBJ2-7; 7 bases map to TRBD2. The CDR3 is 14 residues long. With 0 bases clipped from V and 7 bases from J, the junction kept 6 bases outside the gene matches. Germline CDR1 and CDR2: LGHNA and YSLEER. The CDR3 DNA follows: TGCGCCAGCAGCCAAGAGGGGAGGGCGGAAGAGCAGTACTTC. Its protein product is CASSQEGRAEEQYF.

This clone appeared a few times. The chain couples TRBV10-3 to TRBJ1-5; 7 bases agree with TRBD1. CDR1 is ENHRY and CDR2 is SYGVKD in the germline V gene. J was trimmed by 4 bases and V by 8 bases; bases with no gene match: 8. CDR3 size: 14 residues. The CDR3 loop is CAIGPDRQNQPQHF. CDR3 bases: TGTGCCATCGGTCCGGACAGGCAAAATCAGCCCCAGCATTTT.

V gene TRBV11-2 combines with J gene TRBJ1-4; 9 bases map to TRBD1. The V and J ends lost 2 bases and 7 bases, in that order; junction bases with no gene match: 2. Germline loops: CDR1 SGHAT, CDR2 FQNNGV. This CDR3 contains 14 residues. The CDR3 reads CASSLRDRAEKLFF. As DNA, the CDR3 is TGTGCCAGCAGCTTAAGGGACAGGGCTGAAAAACTGTTTTTT. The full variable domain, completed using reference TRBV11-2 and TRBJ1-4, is EAGVAQSPRYKIIEKRQSVAFWCNPISGHATLYWYQQILGQGPKLLIQFQNNGVVDDSQLPKDRFSAERLKGVDSTLKIQPAKLEDSAVYLCASSLRDRAEKLFFGSGTQLSVL.

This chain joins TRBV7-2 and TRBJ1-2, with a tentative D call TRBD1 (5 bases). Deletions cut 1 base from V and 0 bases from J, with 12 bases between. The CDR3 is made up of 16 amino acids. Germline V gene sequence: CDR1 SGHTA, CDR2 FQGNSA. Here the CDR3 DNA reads TGTGCCAGCAGCTTAGGCCTCGACAGAACTAACTATGGCTACACCTTC. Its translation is CASSLGLDRTNYGYTF.

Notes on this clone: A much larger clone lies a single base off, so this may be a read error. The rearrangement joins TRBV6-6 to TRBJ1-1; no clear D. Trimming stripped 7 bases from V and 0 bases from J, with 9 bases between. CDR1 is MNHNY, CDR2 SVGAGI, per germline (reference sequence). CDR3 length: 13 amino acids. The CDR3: CASTPGMNTEAFF. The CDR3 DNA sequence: TGTGCCAGCACCCCCGGTATGAACACTGAAGCTTTCTTT.

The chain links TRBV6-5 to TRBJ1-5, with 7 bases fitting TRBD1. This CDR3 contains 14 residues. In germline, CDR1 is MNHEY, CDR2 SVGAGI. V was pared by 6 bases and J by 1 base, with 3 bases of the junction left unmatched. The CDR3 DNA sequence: TGTGCCAGCAGGGGACAGAAGAGCAATCAGCCCCAGCATTTT. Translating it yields CASRGQKSNQPQHF.

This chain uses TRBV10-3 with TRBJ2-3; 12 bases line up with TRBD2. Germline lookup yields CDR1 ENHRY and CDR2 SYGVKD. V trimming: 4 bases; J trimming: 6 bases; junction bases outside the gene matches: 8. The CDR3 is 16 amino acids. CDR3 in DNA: TGTGCCATCAGTGCATCTAGCGGGGGGGCGGCGGATACGCAGTATTTT. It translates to CAISASSGGAADTQYF.

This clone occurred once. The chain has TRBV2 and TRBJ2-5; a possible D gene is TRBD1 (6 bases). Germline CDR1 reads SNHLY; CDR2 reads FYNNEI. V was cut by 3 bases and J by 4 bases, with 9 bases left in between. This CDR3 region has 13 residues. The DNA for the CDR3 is TGTGCCAGCAGTGAGCAGGGGAGAGAGACCCAGTACTTC. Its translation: CASSEQGRETQYF.

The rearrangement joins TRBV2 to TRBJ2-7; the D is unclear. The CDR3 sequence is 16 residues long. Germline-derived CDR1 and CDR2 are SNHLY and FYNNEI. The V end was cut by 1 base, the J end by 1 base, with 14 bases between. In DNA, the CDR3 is TGTGCCAGCAGTGAAGGCGAAGCATCCCGGTCCTACGAGCAGTACTTC. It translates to CASSEGEASRSYEQYF.

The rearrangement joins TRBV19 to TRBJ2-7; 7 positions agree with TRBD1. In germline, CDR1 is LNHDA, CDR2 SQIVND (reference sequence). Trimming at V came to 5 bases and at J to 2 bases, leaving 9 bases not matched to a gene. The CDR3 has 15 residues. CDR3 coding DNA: TGTGCCAGTAGTTCGAGGGACAGCGCAGCCTACGAGCAGTACTTC. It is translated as CASSSRDSAAYEQYF.

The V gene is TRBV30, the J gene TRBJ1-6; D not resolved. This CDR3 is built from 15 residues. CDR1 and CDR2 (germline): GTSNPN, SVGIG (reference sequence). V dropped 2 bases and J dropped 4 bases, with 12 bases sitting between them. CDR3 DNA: TGTGCCTGGAGTACAGTGGGAGATTATAATTCACCCCTCCACTTT. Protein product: CAWSTVGDYNSPLHF.

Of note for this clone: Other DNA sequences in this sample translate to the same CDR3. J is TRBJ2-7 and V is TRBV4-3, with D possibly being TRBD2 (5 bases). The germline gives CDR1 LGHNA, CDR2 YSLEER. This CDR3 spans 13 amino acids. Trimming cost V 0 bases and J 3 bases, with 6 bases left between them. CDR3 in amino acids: CASSQDRGYEQYF. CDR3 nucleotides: TGCGCCAGCAGCCAAGATCGGGGCTACGAGCAGTACTTC.

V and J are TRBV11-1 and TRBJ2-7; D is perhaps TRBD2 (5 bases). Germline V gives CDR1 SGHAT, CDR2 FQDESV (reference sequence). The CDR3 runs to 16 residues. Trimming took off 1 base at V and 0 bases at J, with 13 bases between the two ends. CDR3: CASSLGASGPSYEQYF. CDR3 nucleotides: TGTGCCAGCAGCTTAGGAGCAAGCGGACCCTCCTACGAGCAGTACTTC.

CDR3 sequence: CASSLTPLDRGNNSPLHF. The CDR3 bases are TGTGCCAGCAGCTTAACCCCTTTAGACAGGGGAAATAATTCACCCCTCCACTTT. The genes are TRBV7-2 and TRBJ1-6, with 8 bases identical to TRBD1. This CDR3 has 18 residues. Germline CDR1 and CDR2: SGHTA and FQGNSA. Trimming at V came to 2 bases and at J to 5 bases, leaving 11 bases not matched to a gene.

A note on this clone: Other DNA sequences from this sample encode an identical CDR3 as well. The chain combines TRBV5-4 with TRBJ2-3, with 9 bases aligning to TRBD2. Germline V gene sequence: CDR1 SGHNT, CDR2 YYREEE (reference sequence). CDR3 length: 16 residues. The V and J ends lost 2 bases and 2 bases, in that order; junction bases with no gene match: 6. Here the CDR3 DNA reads TGTGCCAGCAGCTTAGGGGTAGCGGGGGACACAGATACGCAGTATTTT. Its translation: CASSLGVAGDTDTQYF.

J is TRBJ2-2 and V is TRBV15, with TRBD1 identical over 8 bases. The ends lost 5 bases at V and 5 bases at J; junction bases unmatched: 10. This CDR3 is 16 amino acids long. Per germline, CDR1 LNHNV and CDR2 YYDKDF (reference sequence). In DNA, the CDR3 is TGTGCCACCAGCCCACGGACAGGGAAGATGACCGGGGAGCTGTTTTTT. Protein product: CATSPRTGKMTGELFF. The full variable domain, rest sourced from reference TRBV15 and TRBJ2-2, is DAMVIQNPRYQVTQFGKPVTLSCSQTLNHNVMYWYQQKSSQAPKLLFHYYDKDFNNEADTPDNFQSRRPNTSFCFLDIRSPGLGDTAMYLCATSPRTGKMTGELFFGEGSRLTVL.

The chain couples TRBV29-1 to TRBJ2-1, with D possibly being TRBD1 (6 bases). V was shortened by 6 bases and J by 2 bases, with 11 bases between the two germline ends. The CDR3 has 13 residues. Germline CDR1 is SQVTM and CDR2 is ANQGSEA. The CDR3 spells CSVQGRAYNEQFF. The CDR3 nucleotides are TGCAGCGTGCAGGGGCGCGCCTACAATGAGCAGTTCTTC.

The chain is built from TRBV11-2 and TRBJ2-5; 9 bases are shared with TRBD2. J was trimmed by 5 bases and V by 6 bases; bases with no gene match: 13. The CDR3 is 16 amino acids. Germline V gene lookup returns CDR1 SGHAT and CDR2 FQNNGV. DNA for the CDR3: TGTGCCAGCAGTCCAGTGCGGGGGGGTAGCGTCGAGACCCAGTACTTC. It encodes CASSPVRGGSVETQYF.

The CDR3 region is CASSSDSLRAEAFF. In nucleotides, the CDR3 is TGTGCCAGCAGTTCGGACAGCCTGAGGGCTGAAGCTTTCTTT. The V gene is TRBV28, the J gene TRBJ1-1, with a weak D call TRBD1 (6 bases). CDR1 is MDHEN and CDR2 is SYDVKM in the germline V gene. This CDR3 spans 14 amino acids. Deletions cut 4 bases from V and 6 bases from J, with 15 bases between.